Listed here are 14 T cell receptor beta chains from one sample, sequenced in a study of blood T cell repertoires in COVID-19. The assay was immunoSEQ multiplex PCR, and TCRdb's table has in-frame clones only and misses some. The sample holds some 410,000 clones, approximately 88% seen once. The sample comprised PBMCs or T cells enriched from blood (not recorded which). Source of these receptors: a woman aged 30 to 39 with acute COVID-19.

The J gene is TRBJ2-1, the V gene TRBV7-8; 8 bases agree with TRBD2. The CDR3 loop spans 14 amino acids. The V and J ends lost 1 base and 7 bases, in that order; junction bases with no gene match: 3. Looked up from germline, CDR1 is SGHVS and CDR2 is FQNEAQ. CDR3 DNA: TGTGCCAGCAGCTTAGAACTAGCGGCTAATGAGCAGTTCTTC. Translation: CASSLELAANEQFF.

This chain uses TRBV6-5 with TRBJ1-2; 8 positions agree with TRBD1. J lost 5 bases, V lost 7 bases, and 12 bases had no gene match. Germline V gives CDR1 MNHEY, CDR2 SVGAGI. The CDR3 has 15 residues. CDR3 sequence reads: CASKKAGGLVYGYTF. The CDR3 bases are TGTGCCAGCAAAAAGGCAGGGGGCCTGGTGTATGGCTACACCTTC.

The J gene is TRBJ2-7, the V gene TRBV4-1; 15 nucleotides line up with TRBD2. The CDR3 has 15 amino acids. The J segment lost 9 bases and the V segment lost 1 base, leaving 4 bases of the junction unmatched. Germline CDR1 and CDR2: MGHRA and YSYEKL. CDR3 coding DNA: TGCGCCAGCAGCCAAGCGGGACTAGCGGGGGGTGTGCAGTACTTC. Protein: CASSQAGLAGGVQYF.

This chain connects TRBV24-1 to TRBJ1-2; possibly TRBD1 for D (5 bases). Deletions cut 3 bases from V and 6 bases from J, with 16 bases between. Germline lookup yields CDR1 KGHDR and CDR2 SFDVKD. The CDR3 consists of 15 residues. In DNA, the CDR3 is TGTGCCACCAGTGATCCATGGGCAGGGAATCATGGCTACACCTTC. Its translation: CATSDPWAGNHGYTF.

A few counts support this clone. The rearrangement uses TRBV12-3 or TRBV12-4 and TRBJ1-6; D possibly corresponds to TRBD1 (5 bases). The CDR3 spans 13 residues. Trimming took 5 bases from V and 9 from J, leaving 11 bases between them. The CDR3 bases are TGTGCCAGCAGTCTTTCTGGGGCTTCACCCCTCCACTTT. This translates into CASSLSGASPLHF.

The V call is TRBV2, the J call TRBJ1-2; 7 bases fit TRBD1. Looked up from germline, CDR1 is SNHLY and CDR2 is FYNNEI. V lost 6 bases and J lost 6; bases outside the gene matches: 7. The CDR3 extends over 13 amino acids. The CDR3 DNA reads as TGTGCCAGCAGGGTAAGGGGGCGGAATGGCTACACCTTC. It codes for CASRVRGRNGYTF. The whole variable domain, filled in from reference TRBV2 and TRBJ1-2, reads EPEVTQTPSHQVTQMGQEVILRCVPISNHLYFYWYRQILGQKVEFLVSFYNNEISEKSEIFDDQFSVERPDGSNFTLKIRSTKLEDSAMYFCASRVRGRNGYTFGSGTRLTVV.

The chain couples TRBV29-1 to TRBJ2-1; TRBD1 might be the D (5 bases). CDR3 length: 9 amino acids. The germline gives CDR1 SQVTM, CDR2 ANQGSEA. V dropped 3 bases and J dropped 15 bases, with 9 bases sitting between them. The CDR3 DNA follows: TGCAGCGTTGACAGGGATCCGTTCTTC. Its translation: CSVDRDPFF.

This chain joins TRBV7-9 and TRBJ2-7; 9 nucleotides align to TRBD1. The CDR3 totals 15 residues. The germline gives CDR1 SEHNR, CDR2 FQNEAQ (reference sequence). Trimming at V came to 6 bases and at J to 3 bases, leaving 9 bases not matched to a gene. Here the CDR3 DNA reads TGTGCCAGCAGTTACGACAGGGGGACCTTCTACGAGCAGTACTTC. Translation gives CASSYDRGTFYEQYF.

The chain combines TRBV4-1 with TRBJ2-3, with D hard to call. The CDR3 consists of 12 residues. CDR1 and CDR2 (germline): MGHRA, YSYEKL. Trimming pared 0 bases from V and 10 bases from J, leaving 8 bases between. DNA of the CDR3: TGCGCCAGCAGCCAAGATGATCGGGCGCAGTATTTT. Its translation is CASSQDDRAQYF.

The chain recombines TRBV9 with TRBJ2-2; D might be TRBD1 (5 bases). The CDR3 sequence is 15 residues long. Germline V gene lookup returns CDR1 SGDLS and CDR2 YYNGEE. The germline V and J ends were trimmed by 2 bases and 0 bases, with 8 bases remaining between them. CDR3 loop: CASSVQGANTGELFF. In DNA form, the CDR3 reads TGTGCCAGCAGCGTCCAGGGCGCGAACACCGGGGAGCTGTTTTTT.

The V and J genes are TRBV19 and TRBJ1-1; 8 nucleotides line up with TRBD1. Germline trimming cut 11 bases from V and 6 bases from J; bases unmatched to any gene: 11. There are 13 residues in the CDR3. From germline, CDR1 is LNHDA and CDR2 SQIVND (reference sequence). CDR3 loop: CASARTGWSEAFF. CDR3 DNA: TGTGCCTCAGCACGGACAGGGTGGTCTGAAGCTTTCTTT.

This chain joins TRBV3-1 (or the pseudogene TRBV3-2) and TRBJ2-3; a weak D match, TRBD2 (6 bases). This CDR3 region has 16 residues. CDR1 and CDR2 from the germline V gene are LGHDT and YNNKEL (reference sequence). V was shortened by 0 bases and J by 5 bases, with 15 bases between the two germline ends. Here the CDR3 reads CASSQDSGGAGDTQYF. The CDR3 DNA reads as TGTGCCAGCAGCCAAGATTCTGGCGGGGCGGGAGATACGCAGTATTTT.

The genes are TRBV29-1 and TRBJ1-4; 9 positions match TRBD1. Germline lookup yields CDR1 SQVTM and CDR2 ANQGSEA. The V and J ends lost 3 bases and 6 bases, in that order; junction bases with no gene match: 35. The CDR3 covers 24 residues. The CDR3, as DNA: TGCAGCGTTGACAGGGTAAAGGCGGCTGTAACATTGTGGGGACAGGGCTTGGGGTATGAAAAACTGTTTTTT. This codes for CSVDRVKAAVTLWGQGLGYEKLFF.

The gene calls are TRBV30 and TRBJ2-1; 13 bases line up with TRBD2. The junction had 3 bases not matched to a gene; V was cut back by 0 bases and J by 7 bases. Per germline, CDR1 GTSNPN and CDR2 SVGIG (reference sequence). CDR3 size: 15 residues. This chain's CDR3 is CAWSVLGLAGNEQFF. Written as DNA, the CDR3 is TGTGCCTGGAGTGTATTGGGACTAGCGGGAAATGAGCAGTTCTTC. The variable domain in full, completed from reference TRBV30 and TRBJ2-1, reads SQTIHQWPATLVQPVGSPLSLECTVEGTSNPNLYWYRQAAGRGLQLLFYSVGIGQISSEVPQNLSASRPQDRQFILSSKKLLLSDSGFYLCAWSVLGLAGNEQFFGPGTRLTVL.